This TCR beta chain was sequenced during a study of PD-1 blockade in classical Hodgkin lymphoma (TCRdb year 2020). The study in broad terms: Nivolumab dosing was 3 mg/kg intravenously every 2 weeks, continuing until either disease progression or unacceptable toxicity. To define a peripheral blood immune signature of response to PD-1 blockade in classical Hodgkin lymphoma, the study combined TCR beta sequencing with CyTOF. General study outcomes and caveats: The study was limited to a single clinical trial cohort, and causes of repertoire differences, possibly disease activity or prior therapy, remained undefined. Newly diagnosed patients were reported to have lower baseline TCR diversity than healthy donors, and relapsed/refractory patients were reported to have lower baseline TCR diversity still. Lower diversity was observed in patients in whom nivolumab was started less than 1 year after ASCT, and these patients were excluded from later analyses so that confounding by immune reconstitution would be avoided. By C4D1, a significant rise was seen in CD4+ TCR diversity but not in CD8+ TCR diversity (p=0.0027 vs p=0.16), and the rise was most apparent among complete responders (p=0.02). Baseline diversity similar to that of newly diagnosed patients was observed in trial patients achieving complete response, whereas significantly lower diversity was observed in partial responders and progressors.

At the junction V is shortened by 8 bases and J by 2 bases, with 12 bases in between. The CDR3 sequence holds 13 residues, the cysteine and phenylalanine included. Only the CDR3 DNA is retained, 39 bases long and in frame from the first base. CDR1 MNHEY and CDR2 SVGAGI were looked up in the germline V gene. Note on this clone: There is no known antigen for this receptor. Base-call qualities are not available, and no considerably larger clone is one nucleotide away.

The sample's time point label, decoded: cycle 2 day 1 (C2D1) of nivolumab. All trial patients had relapsed after autologous stem cell transplantation, with cohorts A, B and C differing in prior brentuximab vedotin exposure. A total of over 50 patients with relapsed/refractory classical Hodgkin lymphoma made up the trial cohort, and each patient's best overall response was complete response, partial response or progressive disease. Single-agent nivolumab was administered to trial patients in the multi-cohort phase II CheckMate 205 trial. An independent review committee assessed best overall response using the 2007 International Working Group response criteria. PBMCs from the trial were collected at three points: immediately before nivolumab initiation (C1D1), and during therapy at cycle 2 day 1 and cycle 4 day 1. Peripheral blood was collected in 8 mL Vacutainer Cell Preparation Tubes, from which PBMCs were isolated by centrifugation and then cryopreserved.

The Qiagen DNeasy kit was used to extract genomic DNA from unsorted PBMCs and from the negatively selected CD4+ and CD8+ fractions. TCR beta CDR3 regions were subjected to amplification by immunoSEQ multiplex PCR with primers that anneal to V and J segments. A synthetic immune receptor repertoire was used to minimize amplification bias, and any residual bias was removed computationally once sequencing was done. In the authors' own workflow: Repertoire diversity was quantified as the Shannon entropy index using custom Python scripts. The unsorted, CD4+ and CD8+ repertoires were each analyzed separately, with the exception of combined analyses, where CD4+ and CD8+ sequences were merged in silico. Clonal expansion was defined as a frequency increase of at least 2-fold after treatment compared with C1D1, and clones undetected at baseline were assigned a pseudocount of 0.5. Singleton clones were defined as clones with 0 or 1 copy at C1D1, and non-singleton clones were defined as clones with 2 or more copies. Clones expanded in unsorted samples were labelled as CD4+, CD8+ or unknown by matching protein sequences in sorted samples from the same patient. Wilcoxon tests on paired samples were used to test changes in diversity from C1D1 to C4D1. As stored in TCRdb, this immuneACCESS dataset retains in-frame rearrangements with V and J assigned. A fraction of the clones does not appear; measured against another copy, unresolved V genes explain less than half of the discrepancy, and the remainder lacks a known reason. Clone size and the V and J calls come from that table; the DNA yielded D and trimming. This sample comprises approximately 57,000 clones, 80% to 95% of them detected only once. Roughly a tenth of the sample rests with the top ten.

The V and J genes are TRBV6-5 and TRBJ2-5; the D gene cannot be resolved beyond TRBD1 or TRBD2, each matching 5 bases. This clonotype was sampled from a human donor with classical Hodgkin lymphoma. Here the sequenced sample was peripheral blood mononuclear cells (PBMCs), taken before the second cycle of nivolumab. In nucleotides, the sequence is TGTGCCAGCGGTGGGACGGTTCAAGAGACCCAGTACTTC. This is translated as CASGGTVQETQYF.